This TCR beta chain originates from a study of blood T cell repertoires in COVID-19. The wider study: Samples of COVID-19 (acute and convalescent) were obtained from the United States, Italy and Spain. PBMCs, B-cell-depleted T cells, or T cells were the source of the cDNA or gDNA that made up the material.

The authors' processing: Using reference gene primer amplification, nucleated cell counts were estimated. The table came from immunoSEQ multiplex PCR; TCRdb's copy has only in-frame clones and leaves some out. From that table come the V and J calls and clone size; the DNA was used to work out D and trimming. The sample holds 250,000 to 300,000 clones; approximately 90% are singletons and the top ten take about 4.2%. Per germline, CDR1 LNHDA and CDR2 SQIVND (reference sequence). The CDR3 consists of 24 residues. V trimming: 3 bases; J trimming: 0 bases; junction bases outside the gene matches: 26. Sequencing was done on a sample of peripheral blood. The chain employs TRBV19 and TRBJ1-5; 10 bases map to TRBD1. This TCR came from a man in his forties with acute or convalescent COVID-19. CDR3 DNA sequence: TGTGCCAGTAGTATCCAGGTAACGTACGACTCCCTCGGGACAGGGGTTTATAGCAATCAGCCCCAGCATTTT. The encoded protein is CASSIQVTYDSLGTGVYSNQPQHF.